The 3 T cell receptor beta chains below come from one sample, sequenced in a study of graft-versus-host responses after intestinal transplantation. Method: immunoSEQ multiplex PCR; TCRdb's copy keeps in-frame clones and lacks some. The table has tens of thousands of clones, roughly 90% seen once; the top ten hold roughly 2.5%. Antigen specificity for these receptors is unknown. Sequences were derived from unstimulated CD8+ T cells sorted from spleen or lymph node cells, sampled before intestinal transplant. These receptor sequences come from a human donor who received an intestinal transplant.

CDR3 in amino acids: CASSPRDTGELFF. The CDR3 DNA reads TGTGCCAGCAGCCCCCGGGACACCGGGGAGCTGTTTTTT. V gene TRBV6-4 combines with J gene TRBJ2-2; D not resolved. V was shortened by 6 bases and J by 3 bases, with 8 bases between the two germline ends. Germline V gene sequence: CDR1 MRHNA, CDR2 SNTAGT. CDR3 length equals 13 residues.

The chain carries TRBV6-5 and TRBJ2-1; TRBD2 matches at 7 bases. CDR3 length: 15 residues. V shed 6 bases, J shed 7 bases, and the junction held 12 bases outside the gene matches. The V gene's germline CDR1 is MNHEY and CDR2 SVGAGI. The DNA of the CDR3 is TGTGCCAGCAGGTGGGCTAGCGGCTTCGGGAATGAGCAGTTCTTC. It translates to CASRWASGFGNEQFF.

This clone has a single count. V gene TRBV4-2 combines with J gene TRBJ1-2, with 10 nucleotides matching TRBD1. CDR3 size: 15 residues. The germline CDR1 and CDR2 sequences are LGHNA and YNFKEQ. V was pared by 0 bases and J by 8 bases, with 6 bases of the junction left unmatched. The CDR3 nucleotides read TGTGCCAGCAGCCAAGAAGACGGGACAGGGGAAGGCTACACCTTC. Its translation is CASSQEDGTGEGYTF.